Below are 27 T cell receptor beta chains sequenced from a single sample in a study of T cells in Graves' hyperthyroidism and ophthalmopathy. RNA transcripts gave rise to amplified TCR beta CDR3 regions. RT-PCR in the first round (using the HTBI primer set) targeted the TCR CDR3. Using its own MiXCR run on the multiplex PCR reads, TCRdb lists one record per CDR3 protein. This sample has around 600,000 distinct CDR3 sequences, with approximately 15% found just once. The sequencing input was blood. Receptor source: a woman between 18 and 29 years old with Graves' ophthalmopathy.

There are a few counts of this clonotype. The chain recombines TRBV5-6 with TRBJ2-7; tentatively, D is TRBD2 (5 bases). Judging by the DNA end, TRBJ2-1 fits better; the J call may be wrong. The CDR3 contains 16 residues. Germline CDR1 is SGHDT and CDR2 is YYEEEE. This CDR3 reads CASSQRVGMLSYEQFF. CDR3 coding DNA: TGTGCCAGCAGCCAACGGGTCGGGATGCTCTCCTACGAGCAGTTCTTC.

There are many counts of this clonotype. The V gene is TRBV20-1, the J gene TRBJ2-4, with TRBD2 as a possible D gene (6 bases). The CDR3 extends over 13 amino acids. Trimming removed 4 bases from V and 1 base from J, with 8 bases in between. Germline CDR1 is DFQATT and CDR2 is SNEGSKA (reference sequence). The CDR3 reads CSAKEGAKNIQYF. CDR3 DNA sequence: TGCAGTGCTAAGGAGGGGGCCAAAAACATTCAGTACTTC.

In DNA, the CDR3 is TGCGCCAGCAGCTTGGCCTCCGGACTAGCGGGGAGCTCCTACGAGCAGTACTTC. It encodes CASSLASGLAGSSYEQYF. V gene TRBV5-1 combines with J gene TRBJ2-7, with TRBD2 identical over 12 bases. The CDR3 totals 18 residues. The V and J ends lost 0 bases and 0 bases, in that order; junction bases with no gene match: 7. The V gene's germline CDR1 is SGHRS and CDR2 YFSETQ.

In regard to this clonotype: This may arise from a read error, as a much more abundant clone is one base away. This chain connects TRBV30 to TRBJ1-1, with 7 bases that match TRBD1. The CDR3 sequence is 13 residues long. Germline trimming cut 4 bases from V and 5 bases from J; bases unmatched to any gene: 7. Germline loops: CDR1 GTSNPN, CDR2 SVGIG (reference sequence). CDR3 nucleotides: TGTGCCTGGAACCCGACAGGGATAACTGAAGCTTTCTTT. Residues: CAWNPTGITEAFF.

A remark on this clonotype: This sequence may be a read error, since a much larger clone differs from it by one base. Since the CDR3 does not end with the conserved phenylalanine or tryptophan, this likely comes from a read error. The V call is TRBV7-2, the J call TRBJ2-7, with D hard to call. Trimming removed 5 bases from V and 1 base from J, with 15 bases in between. The CDR3 extends over 15 amino acids. In germline, CDR1 is SGHTA, CDR2 FQGNSA. This chain's CDR3 is CASSPRSVSSYEQYL. The CDR3 DNA is TGTGCCAGCAGCCCCCGTTCCGTATCTTCCTACGAGCAGTACCTC.

This clonotype has only a few counts. The rearrangement joins TRBV4-2 to TRBJ2-1; weak D call: TRBD1 (5 bases). Looked up from germline, CDR1 is LGHNA and CDR2 is YNFKEQ. This CDR3 comprises 17 residues. Trimming stripped 1 base from V and 0 bases from J, with 13 bases between. DNA of the CDR3: TGTGCCAGCAGCCAAGCTGCGCACAGGAGCTCCTACAATGAGCAGTTCTTC. Protein: CASSQAAHRSSYNEQFF.

This clonotype was detected only a few times. The chain links TRBV24-1 to TRBJ2-1; 11 nucleotides align to TRBD2. CDR1 and CDR2 from the germline V gene are KGHDR and SFDVKD. The CDR3 extends over 15 amino acids. With 9 bases clipped from V and 4 bases from J, the junction kept 7 bases outside the gene matches. The CDR3 protein is CATGGTSGQYNEQFF. Here the CDR3 DNA reads TGTGCCACCGGTGGGACTAGCGGTCAATACAATGAGCAGTTCTTC.

At least ten counts were recorded for this clonotype. CDR3 amino acids: CASATRALLSYNEQFF. The CDR3 DNA reads as TGTGCCTCCGCAACGAGAGCTCTACTCTCCTACAATGAGCAGTTCTTC. This rearrangement joins TRBV30 to TRBJ2-1; no firm D call. This CDR3 has 16 amino acids. Germline V gene sequence: CDR1 GTSNPN, CDR2 SVGIG (reference sequence). The V and J ends lost 7 bases and 0 bases respectively, with 19 bases between them.

The table lists this clonotype with many counts. This chain connects TRBV7-9 to TRBJ2-7; D may be TRBD1 (5 bases). V dropped 5 bases and J dropped 7 bases, with 21 bases sitting between them. Germline V lookup: CDR1 SEHNR, CDR2 FQNEAQ (reference sequence). The CDR3 sequence is 15 residues long. CDR3 region: CASSPRPGPVGEQYF. The CDR3 bases are TGTGCCAGCAGCCCGCGGCCAGGGCCGGTGGGGGAGCAGTACTTC. Full variable domain (remainder filled in from reference TRBV7-9 and TRBJ2-7): DTGVSQNPRHKITKRGQNVTFRCDPISEHNRLYWYRQTLGQGPEFLTYFQNEAQLEKSRLLSDRFSAERPKGSFSTLEIQRTEQGDSAMYLCASSPRPGPVGEQYFGPGTRLTVT.

This clonotype was observed at least ten times. This rearrangement joins TRBV11-2 to TRBJ2-2, with a possible D match to TRBD2 (5 bases). Germline V gene data show CDR1 as SGHAT and CDR2 as FQNNGV. Trimming stripped 2 bases from V and 1 base from J, with 20 bases between. CDR3 length: 19 amino acids. The CDR3 is CASSLFQAGMTGNTGELFF. Written as DNA, the CDR3 is TGTGCCAGCAGCTTATTCCAGGCCGGGATGACGGGGAACACCGGGGAGCTGTTTTTT.

Many counts were recorded for this clonotype. The chain is built from TRBV2 and TRBJ1-2; D call uncertain. V was pared by 9 bases and J by 2 bases, with 4 bases between. The CDR3 has 10 amino acids. Germline-derived CDR1 and CDR2 are SNHLY and FYNNEI. CDR3 protein: CARGNYGYTF. The CDR3 nucleotides read TGTGCCAGGGGAAACTATGGCTACACCTTC.

This clonotype has a count of ten or more. The chain carries TRBV27 and TRBJ2-7; no reliable D call. The CDR3 sequence is 16 residues long. Germline CDR1 is MNHEY and CDR2 is SMNVEV (reference sequence). V lost 4 bases and J lost 2, with 18 bases in between. The CDR3 sequence is CASSSVMTLYAYEQYF. The CDR3 DNA is TGTGCCAGCAGTTCCGTTATGACCCTATACGCCTACGAGCAGTACTTC.

This chain uses TRBV19 with TRBJ1-5; D ambiguous. The CDR3 is 13 residues long. In germline, CDR1 is LNHDA, CDR2 SQIVND (reference sequence). The V gene lost 6 bases and the J gene lost 6 bases, with 12 bases spanning the gap. Here the CDR3 DNA reads TGTGCCAGTAGGGATAGTGAAATTCAGCCCCAGCATTTT. Its protein is CASRDSEIQPQHF. Based on the CDR3 plus reference TRBV19 and TRBJ1-5, the full variable domain is DGGITQSPKYLFRKEGQNVTLSCEQNLNHDAMYWYRQDPGQGLRLIYYSQIVNDFQKGDIAEGYSVSREKKESFPLTVTSAQKNPTAFYLCASRDSEIQPQHFGDGTRLSIL.

As for this clonotype: The junction departs from the called germline gene at one end, perhaps through a read error. V is TRBV4-2 and J is TRBJ2-7; possibly TRBD2 for D (5 bases). The CDR3 contains 16 residues. CDR1 and CDR2 from the germline V gene are LGHNA and YNFKEQ. The CDR3 bases are TGTGCAAGCAGCCAAGGAATGGGAGAGGCTACCTACGAGCAGTACTTC. This codes for CASSQGMGEATYEQYF.

This clonotype has ten or more counts. This chain joins TRBV7-9 and TRBJ2-7, with D unclear. The CDR3 length is 12 residues. Deletions cut 2 bases from V and 5 bases from J, with 7 bases between. Germline values: CDR1 SEHNR, CDR2 FQNEAQ (reference sequence). DNA for the CDR3: TGTGCCAGCAGCTTAACTGCCAACGAGCAGTACTTC. This sequence encodes CASSLTANEQYF.

This clonotype has a count of ten or more. The chain is built from TRBV28 and TRBJ1-1; D is unresolved. CDR1 is MDHEN and CDR2 is SYDVKM in the germline V gene. V lost 3 bases, J lost 6 bases, and 8 bases lay in between. CDR3 length: 12 residues. This CDR3 is CASSFPRAEAFF. The CDR3 coding sequence is TGTGCCAGCAGTTTTCCCCGGGCTGAAGCTTTCTTT.

This clonotype was recorded at least ten times. The chain links TRBV11-3 to TRBJ2-1; 7 nucleotides match TRBD1. The V segment lost 0 bases and the J segment 3 bases; nucleotides outside the gene matches: 11. Germline V gene lookup returns CDR1 SGHNT and CDR2 YENEEA. The CDR3 length is 18 residues. DNA of the CDR3: TGTGCCAGCAGCTTAGAATATGGTATTGGGACAGACTACAATGAGCAGTTCTTC. It specifies CASSLEYGIGTDYNEQFF.

This clonotype was recorded many times. V usage is TRBV6-1 and J usage is TRBJ1-1, with 12 bases matching TRBD1. Trimming removed 5 bases from V and 0 bases from J; junction bases left unmatched: 4. In germline, CDR1 is MNHNS, CDR2 SASEGT. The CDR3 runs to 16 residues. In DNA form, the CDR3 reads TGTGCCAGCAGTACCGGGACAGGGGGCCTGAACACTGAAGCTTTCTTT. Residues: CASSTGTGGLNTEAFF.

This clonotype has a count of ten or more. This chain uses TRBV20-1 with TRBJ1-1, with D possibly matching TRBD1 (5 bases). This CDR3 comprises 14 residues. Per germline, CDR1 DFQATT and CDR2 SNEGSKA (reference sequence). V lost 1 base and J lost 2, with 11 bases in between. CDR3 region: CSARVQASNTEAFF. CDR3 coding DNA: TGCAGTGCTAGAGTACAGGCTTCCAACACTGAAGCTTTCTTT.

This clonotype was detected ten times or more. This chain joins TRBV24-1 and TRBJ1-1; the D is unclear. CDR1 and CDR2 from the germline V gene are KGHDR and SFDVKD. V dropped 5 bases and J dropped 3 bases, with 9 bases sitting between them. The CDR3 runs to 13 residues. CDR3 amino acids: CATSGVGYTEAFF. As DNA, the CDR3 is TGTGCCACCAGTGGTGTGGGGTACACTGAAGCTTTCTTT.

This clonotype was counted at least ten times. The chain joins TRBV28 to TRBJ1-1; D is uncertain. Trimming left V 1 base short and J 4 bases short, with 19 bases between. The CDR3 length is 17 residues. Germline V gene lookup returns CDR1 MDHEN and CDR2 SYDVKM. The CDR3 nucleotides read TGTGCCAGCAGTTTATTCCCTCACGGAGGAGCCGGCACTGAAGCTTTCTTT. Its protein product is CASSLFPHGGAGTEAFF.

This clonotype was seen ten or more times. Mismatch with germline at one junction end may stem from a read error. This chain connects TRBV3-1 to TRBJ1-2; D unclear. From germline, CDR1 is LGHDT and CDR2 YNNKEL (reference sequence). The CDR3 totals 12 residues. CDR3 loop: CASSQGVGGYTF. CDR3 coding DNA: TGTGCCAGCAGTCAAGGAGTGGGAGGCTACACCTTC.

This clonotype has a count of ten or more. The chain links TRBV12-5 to TRBJ2-1; 7 bases fit TRBD2. The CDR3 sequence is 16 residues long. Germline V gene sequence: CDR1 LGHNT, CDR2 FRNRAP. With V trimmed by 6 bases and J by 7 bases, 15 bases remained unmatched. CDR3 DNA: TGTGCTAGTGGCATGGAAGGCGGGAGAGGTAGGAATGAGCAGTTCTTC. Translating it yields CASGMEGGRGRNEQFF.

In its sample, this clonotype was seen many times. V is TRBV7-8 and J is TRBJ1-4; 9 bases map to TRBD1. The CDR3 has 15 residues. The ends lost 5 bases at V and 3 bases at J; junction bases unmatched: 4. Germline V gene lookup returns CDR1 SGHVS and CDR2 FQNEAQ. In nucleotides, the CDR3 is TGTGCCAGCAGCCCCCGGACAGGGGCTAATGAAAAACTGTTTTTT. Its translation: CASSPRTGANEKLFF.

V usage is TRBV7-9 and J usage is TRBJ1-4; tentative D call: TRBD1 (6 bases). V dropped 5 bases and J dropped 5 bases, with 18 bases sitting between them. This CDR3 contains 16 residues. Germline-derived CDR1 and CDR2 are SEHNR and FQNEAQ (reference sequence). Here the CDR3 reads CASSHGRGTSNEKLFF. The DNA for the CDR3 is TGTGCCAGCAGCCACGGGAGGGGGACGTCGAATGAAAAACTGTTTTTT.

This clonotype was seen a handful of times. The chain has TRBV5-4 and TRBJ1-1; the match to TRBD1 covers 9 bases. Germline CDR1 reads SGHNT; CDR2 reads YYREEE (reference sequence). J was trimmed by 3 bases and V by 3 bases; bases with no gene match: 9. This CDR3 has 16 residues. CDR3 region: CASSSRDRVLDTEAFF. The CDR3 coding sequence is TGTGCCAGCAGCTCCCGGGACAGGGTATTAGACACTGAAGCTTTCTTT.

This clonotype was recorded at least ten times. This chain uses TRBV6-2 or TRBV6-3 with TRBJ2-7; D not certain. The V end was cut by 0 bases, the J end by 6 bases, with 12 bases between. Germline V gene data show CDR1 as MNHEY and CDR2 as SVGEGT. This CDR3 is built from 14 residues. The CDR3 bases are TGTGCCAGCAGTTACTCGATAAGCGCTGGCGAGCAGTACTTC. Protein: CASSYSISAGEQYF.